This T cell receptor (beta chain) stems from a study of metastatic and nonmetastatic thyroid tumors. Not a single patient had been given any form of treatment at any point before undergoing thyroid surgery. In this sample, this clone turned up many times. V gave up 3 bases and J gave up 3 bases, with 6 bases separating them. Germline V CDR1 and CDR2: LNHDA, SQIVND (reference sequence). There are 13 residues in the CDR3. TCRdb reassembled clones from the PCR reads with MiXCR. The sample contains 33,000 or so clones, around 7.4% of which appear only once. This TCR derives from a female donor with papillary thyroid cancer or a benign thyroid nodule (not recorded which). Some clones in this sample may be carry-over from other donors' samples. The sample consisted of blood. V usage is TRBV19 and J usage is TRBJ2-1, with D unresolved. The CDR3 DNA follows: TGTGCCAGTAGTATGGCAGTCTACAATGAGCAGTTCTTC. Translated: CASSMAVYNEQFF.